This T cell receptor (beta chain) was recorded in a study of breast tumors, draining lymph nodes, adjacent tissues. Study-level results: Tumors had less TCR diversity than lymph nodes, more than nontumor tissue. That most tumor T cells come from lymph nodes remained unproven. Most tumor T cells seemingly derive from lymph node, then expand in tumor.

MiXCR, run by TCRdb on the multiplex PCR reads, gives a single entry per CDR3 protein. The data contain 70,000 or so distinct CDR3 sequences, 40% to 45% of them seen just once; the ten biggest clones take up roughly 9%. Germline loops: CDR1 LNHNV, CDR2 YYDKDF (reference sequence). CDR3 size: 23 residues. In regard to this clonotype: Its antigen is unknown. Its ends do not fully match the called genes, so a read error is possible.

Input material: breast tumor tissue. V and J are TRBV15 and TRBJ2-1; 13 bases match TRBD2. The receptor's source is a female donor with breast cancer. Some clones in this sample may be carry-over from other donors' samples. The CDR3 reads CATSREISPGTSGRGLSYNEQFF. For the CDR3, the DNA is TGTGCAACCAGCAGAGAAATTTCCCCAGGAACTAGCGGGAGGGGGCTCTCCTACAATGAGCAGTTCTTC.